A selection of T cell receptor beta chains follows, all from one sample in a study of graft-versus-host responses after intestinal transplantation. The antigens for these receptors are not known. Some clones are missing from TCRdb's copy, which holds only in-frame ones; the method was immunoSEQ multiplex PCR. The sample consists of fewer than 150,000 clones, around 94% of them appearing once. The specimen comprised unstimulated CD4+ T cells sorted from spleen or lymph node cells, sampled before intestinal transplant. These receptors originate from a human donor who received an intestinal transplant. The CDR3 runs from the conserved cysteine through the conserved F or W. The D gene is left open where the match is weak. Clone size, where shown, is once, few, many, or a class for clones that have expanded.

>-|-|TRBJ1-6|TRBV19
CASKGGTGSSYNSPLHF
TGTGCCAGTAAGGGAGGGACTGGGAGCTCCTATAATTCACCCCTCCACTTT
>-|-|TRBJ2-4|TRBV5-4
CASSSSIDLAKNIQYF
TGTGCCAGCAGCTCGTCGATCGATCTGGCCAAAAACATTCAGTACTTC
>-|-|TRBJ2-7|TRBV10-1
CASSESPGPNYEQYF
TGCGCCAGCAGTGAGTCCCCGGGGCCGAACTACGAGCAGTACTTC
>-|-|TRBJ1-3|TRBV29-1
CSVEDTGSGNTIYF
TGCAGCGTTGAAGACACAGGATCTGGAAACACCATATATTTT
>-|-|TRBJ1-1|TRBV19
CASSIAVQNTEAFF
TGTGCCAGTAGTATTGCAGTACAAAACACTGAAGCTTTCTTT
>TRBD2|once|TRBJ2-7|TRBV5-1
CASSLVQLAGGAHHEQYF
TGCGCCAGCAGCTTGGTGCAACTAGCGGGGGGCGCCCACCACGAGCAGTACTTC
>-|-|TRBJ1-2|TRBV7-9
CASSARGQGSYGYTF
TGTGCCAGCAGTGCCCGGGGGCAGGGATCCTATGGCTACACCTTC
>TRBD1|-|TRBJ1-1|TRBV30
CAWIRTRGFTEAFF
TGTGCCTGGATACGCACCAGGGGGTTCACTGAAGCTTTCTTT
>TRBD2|-|TRBJ2-3|TRBV6-1
CASSEAVASGGADTQYF
TGTGCCAGCAGTGAAGCGGTGGCTAGCGGGGGGGCAGATACGCAGTATTTT
>-|-|TRBJ2-2|TRBV5-4
CATEAAGTNTGELFF
TGTGCCACCGAAGCGGCCGGGACGAACACCGGGGAGCTGTTTTTT
>-|-|TRBJ2-2|TRBV9
CASSVGAVANTGELFF
TGTGCCAGCAGCGTCGGCGCAGTCGCGAACACCGGGGAGCTGTTTTTT
>-|once|TRBJ1-4|TRBV19
CASSIRGTNEKLFF
TGTGCCAGTAGTATACGAGGGACTAATGAAAAACTGTTTTTT
>-|-|TRBJ1-4|TRBV19
CASSPRGATNEKLFF
TGTGCCAGTAGTCCCCGCGGTGCAACTAATGAAAAACTGTTTTTT
>-|-|TRBJ1-2|TRBV2
CASSEGSTGNYGYTF
TGTGCCAGCAGTGAAGGGTCCACAGGGAACTATGGCTACACCTTC
>-|-|TRBJ1-1|TRBV2
CASSYSQNTEAFF
TGTGCCAGCAGTTATAGCCAGAACACTGAAGCTTTCTTT
>-|once|TRBJ1-1|TRBV6-5
CASSPAGRNTEAFF
TGTGCCAGCAGCCCCGCGGGGCGGAACACTGAAGCTTTCTTT
>-|-|TRBJ2-1|TRBV18
CASSPAAGNGNEQFF
TGTGCCAGCTCACCGGCGGCAGGGAACGGGAATGAGCAGTTCTTC
>-|-|TRBJ2-1|TRBV7-3
CASSLVGDSPNEQFF
TGTGCCAGCAGCTTAGTGGGGGACTCCCCCAATGAGCAGTTCTTC
>-|-|TRBJ2-5|TRBV2
CASSLLVGTQEKETQYF
TGTGCCAGCAGTCTCCTAGTCGGGACGCAAGAGAAAGAGACCCAGTACTTC
>-|-|TRBJ2-2|TRBV2
CASSEGELFF
TGTGCCAGCAGTGAGGGGGAGCTGTTTTTT
>TRBD2|-|TRBJ2-3|TRBV7-2
CASSLVGPSGGSTDTQYF
TGTGCCAGCAGCTTAGTCGGGCCGAGCGGGGGGAGCACAGATACGCAGTATTTT
>TRBD2|-|TRBJ2-5|TRBV7-9
CASSLSGGAWSQETQYF
TGTGCCAGCAGCTTGAGCGGGGGGGCCTGGAGTCAAGAGACCCAGTACTTC
>-|once|TRBJ1-3|TRBV6-5
CASSRTVSSGNTIYF
TGTGCCAGCAGCAGAACTGTATCCTCTGGAAACACCATATATTTT
>-|-|TRBJ1-1|TRBV6-5
CASSAGDTNTEAFF
TGTGCCAGCAGTGCTGGGGATACTAACACTGAAGCTTTCTTT
>-|-|TRBJ1-5|TRBV6-5
CASSAREGQPQHF
TGTGCCAGCAGCGCGCGGGAGGGTCAGCCCCAGCATTTT
>TRBD2|-|TRBJ2-1|TRBV5-1
CASSLGAGGYNEQFF
TGCGCCAGCAGCTTAGGTGCGGGGGGGTACAATGAGCAGTTCTTC
>TRBD1|-|TRBJ1-3|TRBV4-1
CASSQDGGQGAPSGNTIYF
TGCGCCAGCAGCCAAGATGGAGGACAGGGGGCCCCCTCTGGAAACACCATATATTTT
>-|-|TRBJ1-1|TRBV5-1
CASSPPGAVNTEAFF
TGCGCCAGCAGCCCCCCCGGTGCGGTGAACACTGAAGCTTTCTTT
>-|-|TRBJ1-1|TRBV9
CASSHLDTEAFF
TGTGCCAGCAGTCACCTGGACACTGAAGCTTTCTTT
>-|-|TRBJ1-4|TRBV25-1
CASRRATNEKLFF
TGTGCCAGCAGACGAGCAACTAATGAAAAACTGTTTTTT
>-|-|TRBJ1-1|TRBV2
CASSVGFTEAFF
TGTGCCAGCAGTGTCGGATTCACTGAAGCTTTCTTT
>TRBD1|-|TRBJ2-1|TRBV7-2
CASSFGTGGEGNEQFF
TGTGCCAGCAGCTTCGGGACAGGGGGCGAGGGGAATGAGCAGTTCTTC
>-|-|TRBJ1-5|TRBV15
CATSRGGGQPQHF
TGTGCCACCAGCAGAGGGGGGGGTCAGCCCCAGCATTTT
>-|once|TRBJ2-7|TRBV6-1
CASSGWGSYEQYF
TGTGCCAGCAGTGGGTGGGGGAGCTACGAGCAGTACTTC
>-|-|TRBJ1-5|TRBV5-4
CASSLGGRRSNQPQHF
TGTGCCAGCAGCTTGGGGGGACGGCGTAGCAATCAGCCCCAGCATTTT
>TRBD2|-|TRBJ2-1|TRBV10-3
CAISGLAADYNEQFF
TGTGCCATCAGTGGCCTAGCGGCGGACTACAATGAGCAGTTCTTC
>-|-|TRBJ2-5|TRBV29-1
CSVGQETQYF
TGCAGCGTGGGCCAAGAGACCCAGTACTTC
>TRBD1|-|TRBJ1-2|TRBV6-6
CASSYPGQGANGYTF
TGTGCCAGCAGTTATCCGGGACAGGGGGCCAATGGCTACACCTTC
>TRBD1|-|TRBJ1-6|TRBV12-5
CASGLVLGGTGYNSPLHF
TGTGCTAGTGGTTTGGTACTTGGTGGGACAGGGTATAATTCACCCCTCCACTTT
>-|-|TRBJ1-5|TRBV6-1
CASSRSQPQHF
TGTGCCAGCAGCCGATCTCAGCCCCAGCATTTT
>-|-|TRBJ2-3|TRBV11-2
CASSSGMDTQYF
TGTGCCAGCAGCTCTGGTATGGATACGCAGTATTTT
>-|-|TRBJ2-2|TRBV2
CASTLDTGELFF
TGTGCCAGCACCCTTGACACCGGGGAGCTGTTTTTT
>-|-|TRBJ2-3|TRBV7-9
CASSGPWPDTQYF
TGTGCCAGCAGCGGGCCGTGGCCAGATACGCAGTATTTT
>TRBD1|-|TRBJ2-3|TRBV15
CATSSRDRRTDTQYF
TGTGCCACCAGCAGCCGGGACAGGCGCACAGATACGCAGTATTTT
>-|few|TRBJ2-7|TRBV5-1
CAPRQGHIYEQYF
TGCGCCCCCAGGCAGGGACACATCTACGAGCAGTACTTC